This T cell receptor (beta chain) appears in the sequencing data of a study of response to subunit inactivated influenza vaccine. With 2 bases removed from V and 0 bases from J, the gap between germline ends came to 8 bases. Germline V CDR1 and CDR2: SGDLS, YYNGEE. The CDR3 spans 14 residues. MiXCR, run by TCRdb on the RT-PCR reads, gives a single entry per CDR3 protein. This sample has about 800,000 distinct CDR3 sequences, with around 20% found just once. There are a few counts of this clonotype. Its antigen remains unknown. Study-level results: Authors suggested seasonal influenza vaccinations each recruit few new T cells.

The sequence was obtained from a man aged 50 to 60 who received an inactivated influenza vaccine. The sequencing here drew on PBMCs from blood, taken 4 to 6 days after vaccination. The chain carries TRBV9 and TRBJ1-1; D gene ambiguous. The DNA for the CDR3 is TGTGCCAGCAGCGTTGGTCCCGTGAACACTGAAGCTTTCTTT. Translating gives CASSVGPVNTEAFF. Based on the CDR3 plus reference TRBV9 and TRBJ1-1, the full variable domain is DSGVTQTPKHLITATGQRVTLRCSPRSGDLSVYWYQQSLDQGLQFLIQYYNGEERAKGNILERFSAQQFPDLHSELNLSSLELGDSALYFCASSVGPVNTEAFFGQGTRLTVV.